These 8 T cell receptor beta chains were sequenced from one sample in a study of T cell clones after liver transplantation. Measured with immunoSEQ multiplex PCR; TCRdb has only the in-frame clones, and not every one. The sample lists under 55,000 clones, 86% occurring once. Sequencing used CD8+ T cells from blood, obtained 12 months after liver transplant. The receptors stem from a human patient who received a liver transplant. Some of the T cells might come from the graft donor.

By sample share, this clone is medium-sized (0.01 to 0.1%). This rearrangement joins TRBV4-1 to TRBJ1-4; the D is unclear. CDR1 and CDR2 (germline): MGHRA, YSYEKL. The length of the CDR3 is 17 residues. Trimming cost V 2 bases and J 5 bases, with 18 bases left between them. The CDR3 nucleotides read TGCGCCAGCAGCCAACCTTTCGAACGGGCGAGGAATGAAAAACTGTTTTTT. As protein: CASSQPFERARNEKLFF.

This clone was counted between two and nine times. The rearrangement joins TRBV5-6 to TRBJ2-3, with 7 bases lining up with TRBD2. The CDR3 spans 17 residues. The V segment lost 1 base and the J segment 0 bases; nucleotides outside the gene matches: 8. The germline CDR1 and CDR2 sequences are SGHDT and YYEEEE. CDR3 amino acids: CASSLTSATWSTDTQYF. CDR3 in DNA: TGTGCCAGCAGCTTGACTAGCGCCACATGGAGCACAGATACGCAGTATTTT.

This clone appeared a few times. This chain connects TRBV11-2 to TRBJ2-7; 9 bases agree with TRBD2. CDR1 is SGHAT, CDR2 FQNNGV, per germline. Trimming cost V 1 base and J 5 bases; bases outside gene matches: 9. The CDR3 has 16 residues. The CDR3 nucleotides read TGTGCCAGCAGCTTAGGAAACCATGGGACTAGCCACGAGCAGTACTTC. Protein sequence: CASSLGNHGTSHEQYF.

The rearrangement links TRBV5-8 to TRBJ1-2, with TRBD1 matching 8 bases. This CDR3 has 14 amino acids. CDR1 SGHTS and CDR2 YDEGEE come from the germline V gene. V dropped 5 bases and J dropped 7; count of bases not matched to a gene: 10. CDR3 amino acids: CASRPTGGSVGYTF. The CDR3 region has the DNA TGTGCCAGCAGACCTACAGGGGGTTCGGTTGGCTACACCTTC.

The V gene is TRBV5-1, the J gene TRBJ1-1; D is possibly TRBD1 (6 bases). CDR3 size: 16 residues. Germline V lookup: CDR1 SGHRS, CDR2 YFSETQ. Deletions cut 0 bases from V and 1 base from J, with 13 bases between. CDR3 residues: CASSLAGASGNTEAFF. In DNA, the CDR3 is TGCGCCAGCAGCTTGGCAGGGGCATCGGGGAACACTGAAGCTTTCTTT.

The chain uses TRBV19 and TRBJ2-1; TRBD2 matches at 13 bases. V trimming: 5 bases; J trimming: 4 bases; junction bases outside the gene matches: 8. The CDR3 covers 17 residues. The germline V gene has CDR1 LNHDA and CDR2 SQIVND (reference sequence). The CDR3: CASSPRLAGGLYNEQFF. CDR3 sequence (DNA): TGTGCCAGTAGTCCCCGACTAGCGGGAGGTCTTTACAATGAGCAGTTCTTC.

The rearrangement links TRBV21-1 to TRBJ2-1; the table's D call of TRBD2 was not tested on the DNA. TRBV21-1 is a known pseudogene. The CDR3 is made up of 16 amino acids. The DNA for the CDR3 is TGTGCCAGCAGCACAGACTCGCAGAGCTCCTACAATGAGCAGTTCTTC. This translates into CASSTDSQSSYNEQFF.

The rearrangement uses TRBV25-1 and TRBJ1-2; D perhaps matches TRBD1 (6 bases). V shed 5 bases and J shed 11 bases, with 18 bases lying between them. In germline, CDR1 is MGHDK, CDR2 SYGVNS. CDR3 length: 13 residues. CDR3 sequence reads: CASSSPGEGVYTF. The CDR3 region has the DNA TGTGCCAGCAGTTCTCCCGGGGAGGGGGTGTACACCTTC.